This TCR beta chain came from a study of spatial heterogeneity in lung cancer (dated by TCRdb to the late 2010s). General notes on the study: Beta-chain transcripts were consistently detected in greater numbers than alpha-chain transcripts, which likely reflected higher beta-chain transcript abundance. The study linked features of the TCR repertoire to counts of nonsynonymous mutations, which were determined by whole-exome sequencing of tumor tissue. In the raw uncorrected reads, each unique combination of TCR and UMI appeared more than ten times on average. In non-small cell lung cancer, the study made a quantitative comparison of TCR alpha and beta repertoires among multiple tumor regions, matched nontumor lung and blood. Both alpha and beta chains were TCR-sequenced in about 240 tumor regions, around 65 matched nontumor lung samples and roughly 50 PBMC samples obtained at surgery.

Receptors were amplified or captured by 5' RACE. TCRdb shows the sequencer as NextSeq 500. The TCR library protocol attached a unique molecular identifier to each TCR cDNA molecule to allow correction of PCR and sequencing errors. The original pipeline was this. TCR identification, UMI-based error correction and CDR3 extraction were all carried out with Decombinator tools. Expanded TCRs were defined as those above a frequency of 2 per 1,000, corresponding to the top 1% of the tumor frequency distribution. Renyi diversity was calculated using the R vegan package after each repertoire was subsampled 100 times to 5,000 TCRs. CDR3 similarity networks were built from amino acid triplet string-kernel similarity, connecting CDR3s with pairwise similarity above 0.82. In TCRdb, the public reads were trimmed at Q25 with fastp and aligned with MiXCR, with productive beta chains retained. Entries that share a CDR3 protein sequence are merged under the most common genes and DNA. These V and J calls derive from TCRdb rather than the authors' analysis. The sample table contains about 2,100 distinct CDR3 sequences; only one count was recorded for approximately 7.6% of them. 10% to 14% of the sample belongs to the ten largest clones.

This sample's time point label indicates: sample taken at primary tumor resection. Donors were 72 patients with early-stage, untreated non-small cell lung cancer from the lung TRACERx cohort. For TCR sequencing, whole RNA was extracted from tumor and nontumor lung tissue, or from cryopreserved PBMC samples, and no cell sorting was done. Only patients with enough RNA available from two or more tumor regions were chosen for TCR sequencing. Before being selected, tumor and adjacent nontumor lung specimens were reviewed by a lung pathologist. As a fraction of the sample, this clonotype is medium-sized (0.01 to 0.1%). This clone's antigen is unknown. Nothing much larger sits one base from this clone, and base qualities are not available. According to the germline V gene, CDR1 reads MDHEN and CDR2 reads SYDVKM. The CDR3, from cysteine to phenylalanine, totals 15 residues. The only DNA kept is the CDR3, 45 bases in frame from the first base. Compared with germline, V lacks 2 bases and J lacks 9 bases; bases without a gene match: 5.

Overall results and qualifications from the work: Additional single-cell paired TCR alpha and beta sequencing was considered necessary to confirm, at a functional level, the hypothesis that regional TCRs recognize regional mutations.

The rearrangement combines TRBV28 with TRBJ1-6; 9 nucleotides in the junction match TRBD1. The source is a female donor with early-stage non-small cell lung cancer. The material sequenced was normal lung tissue next to the tumor, taken at surgery. CDR3 sequence: CASSLGDRDFSPLHF. The nucleotide sequence reads as follows: TGTGCCAGCAGTTTAGGGGACAGGGATTTTTCACCCCTCCACTTT.